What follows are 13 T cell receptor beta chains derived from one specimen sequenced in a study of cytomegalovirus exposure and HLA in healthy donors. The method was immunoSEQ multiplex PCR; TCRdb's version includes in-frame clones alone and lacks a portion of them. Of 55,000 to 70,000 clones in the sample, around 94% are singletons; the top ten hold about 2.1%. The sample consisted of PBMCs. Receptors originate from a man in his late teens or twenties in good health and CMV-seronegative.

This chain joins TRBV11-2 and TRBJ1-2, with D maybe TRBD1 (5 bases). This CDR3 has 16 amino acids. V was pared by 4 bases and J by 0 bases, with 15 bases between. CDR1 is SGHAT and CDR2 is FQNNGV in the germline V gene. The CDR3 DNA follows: TGTGCCAGCAGCTCTGCGGAGGGGAAAGCTAACTATGGCTACACCTTC. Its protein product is CASSSAEGKANYGYTF.

The CDR3 region has the DNA TGTGCCATCAGAACTTCCACAGATAACTATGGCTACACCTTC. Translation: CAIRTSTDNYGYTF. The chain employs TRBV10-3 and TRBJ1-2; D gene ambiguous. From germline, CDR1 is ENHRY and CDR2 SYGVKD. Trimming removed 6 bases from V and 1 base from J, with 12 bases in between. This CDR3 has 14 residues.

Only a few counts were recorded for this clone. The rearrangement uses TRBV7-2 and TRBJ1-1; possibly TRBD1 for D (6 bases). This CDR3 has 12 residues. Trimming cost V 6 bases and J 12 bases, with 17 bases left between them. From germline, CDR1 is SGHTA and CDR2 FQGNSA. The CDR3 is CASSFRSGETFF. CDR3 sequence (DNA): TGTGCCAGCAGTTTCCGGTCAGGGGAAACTTTCTTT.

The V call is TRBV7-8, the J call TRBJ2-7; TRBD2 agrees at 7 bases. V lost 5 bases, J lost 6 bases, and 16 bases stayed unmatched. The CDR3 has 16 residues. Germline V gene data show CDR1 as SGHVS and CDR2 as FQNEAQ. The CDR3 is CASSPRLAEPRREQYF. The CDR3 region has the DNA TGTGCCAGCAGCCCCCGGCTAGCGGAGCCACGACGCGAGCAGTACTTC.

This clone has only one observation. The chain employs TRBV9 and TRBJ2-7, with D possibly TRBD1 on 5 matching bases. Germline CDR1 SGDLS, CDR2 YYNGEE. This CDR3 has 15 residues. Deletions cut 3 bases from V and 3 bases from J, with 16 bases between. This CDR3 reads CASSAKQDSRYEQYF. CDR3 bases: TGTGCCAGCAGCGCTAAACAGGATTCGCGCTACGAGCAGTACTTC. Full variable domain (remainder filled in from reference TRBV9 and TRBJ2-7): DSGVTQTPKHLITATGQRVTLRCSPRSGDLSVYWYQQSLDQGLQFLIQYYNGEERAKGNILERFSAQQFPDLHSELNLSSLELGDSALYFCASSAKQDSRYEQYFGPGTRLTVT.

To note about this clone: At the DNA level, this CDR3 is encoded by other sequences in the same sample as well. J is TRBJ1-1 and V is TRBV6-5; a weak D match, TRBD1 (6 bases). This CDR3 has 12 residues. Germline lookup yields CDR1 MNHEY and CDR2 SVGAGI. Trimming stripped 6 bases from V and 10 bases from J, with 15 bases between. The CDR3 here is CASRGAGTRAFF. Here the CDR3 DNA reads TGTGCCAGCAGGGGGGCAGGGACGCGAGCTTTCTTT.

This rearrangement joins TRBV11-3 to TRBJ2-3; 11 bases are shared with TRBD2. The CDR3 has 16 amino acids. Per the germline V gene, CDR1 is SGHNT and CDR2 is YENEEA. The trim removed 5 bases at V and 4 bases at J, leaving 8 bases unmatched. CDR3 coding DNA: TGTGCCAGCAGCCCCCGGGTAGCGGGGGGGTCAGATACGCAGTATTTT. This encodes CASSPRVAGGSDTQYF.

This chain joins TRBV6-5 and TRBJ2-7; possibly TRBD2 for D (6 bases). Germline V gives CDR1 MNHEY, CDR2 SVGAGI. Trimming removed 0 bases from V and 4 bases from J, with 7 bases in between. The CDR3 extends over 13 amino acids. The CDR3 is CASSYSRGYEQYF. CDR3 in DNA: TGTGCCAGCAGTTACTCTCGGGGGTACGAGCAGTACTTC.

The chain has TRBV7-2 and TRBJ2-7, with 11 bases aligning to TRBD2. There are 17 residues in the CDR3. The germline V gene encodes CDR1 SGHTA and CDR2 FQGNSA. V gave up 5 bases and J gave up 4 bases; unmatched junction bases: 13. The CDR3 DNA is TGTGCCAGCAGCCCGCTCCCCCAGGGACTAGCGGATTACGAGCAGTACTTC. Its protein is CASSPLPQGLADYEQYF. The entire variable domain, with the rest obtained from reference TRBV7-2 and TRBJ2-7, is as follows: GAGVSQSPSNKVTEKGKDVELRCDPISGHTALYWYRQSLGQGLEFLIYFQGNSAPDKSGLPSDRFSAERTGGSVSTLTIQRTQQEDSAVYLCASSPLPQGLADYEQYFGPGTRLTVT.

The CDR3 sequence is CASSPSGNAEAFF. The CDR3 DNA reads as TGTGCCAGCTCACCATCAGGAAATGCCGAAGCTTTCTTT. The rearrangement links TRBV18 to TRBJ1-1; D remains unclear. The CDR3 loop spans 13 amino acids. Trimming shortened V by 2 bases and J by 8 bases, and 12 bases separated the two germline ends. Germline V lookup: CDR1 KGHSH, CDR2 LQKENI. The variable domain in full, completed from reference TRBV18 and TRBJ1-1, reads NAGVMQNPRHLVRRRGQEARLRCSPMKGHSHVYWYRQLPEEGLKFMVYLQKENIIDESGMPKERFSAEFPKEGPSILRIQQVVRGDSAAYFCASSPSGNAEAFFGQGTRLTVV.

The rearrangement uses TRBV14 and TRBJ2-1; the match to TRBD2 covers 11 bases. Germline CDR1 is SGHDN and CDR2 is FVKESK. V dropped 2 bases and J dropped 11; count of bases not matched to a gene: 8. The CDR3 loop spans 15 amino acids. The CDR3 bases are TGTGCCAGCAGCCAAATGGTACTAGCGGGAGAGAAGCAGTTCTTC. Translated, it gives CASSQMVLAGEKQFF.

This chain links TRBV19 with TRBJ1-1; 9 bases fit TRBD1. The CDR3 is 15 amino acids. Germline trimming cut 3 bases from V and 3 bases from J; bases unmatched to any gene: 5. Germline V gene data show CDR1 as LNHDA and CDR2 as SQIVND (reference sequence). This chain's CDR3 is CASSMGQGWYTEAFF. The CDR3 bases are TGTGCCAGTAGTATGGGACAGGGTTGGTACACTGAAGCTTTCTTT.

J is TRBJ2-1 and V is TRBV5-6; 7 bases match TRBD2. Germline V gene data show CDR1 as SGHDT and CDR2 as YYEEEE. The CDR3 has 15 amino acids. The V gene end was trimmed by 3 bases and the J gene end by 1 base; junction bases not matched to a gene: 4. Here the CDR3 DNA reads TGTGCCAGCAGCTCCAGCGGGGTTTCCTACAATGAGCAGTTCTTC. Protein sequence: CASSSSGVSYNEQFF.